The next 32 T cell receptor beta chains were all read from a single sample in a study of immune evolution from preneoplasia to lung adenocarcinoma. Generated by immunoSEQ multiplex PCR, the TCRdb table keeps only in-frame clones and is missing some. The table lists about 16,000 clones, approximately 86% of them singletons, with 2.6% in the top ten. Sequencing was carried out using FFPE invasive lung adenocarcinoma tissue. These receptors were collected from a person between 65 and 79 years old with invasive lung adenocarcinoma.

The rearrangement uses TRBV2 and TRBJ1-5; maybe TRBD1 (6 bases). CDR3 length equals 14 residues. The V gene's germline CDR1 is SNHLY and CDR2 FYNNEI. Trimming took off 4 bases at V and 5 bases at J, with 12 bases between the two ends. The CDR3 is CASSVMDSDQPQHF. The CDR3 DNA is TGTGCCAGCAGTGTTATGGACAGTGATCAGCCCCAGCATTTT. Looking up the rest from reference TRBV2 and TRBJ1-5 gives the full variable domain: EPEVTQTPSHQVTQMGQEVILRCVPISNHLYFYWYRQILGQKVEFLVSFYNNEISEKSEIFDDQFSVERPDGSNFTLKIRSTKLEDSAMYFCASSVMDSDQPQHFGDGTRLSIL.

The rearrangement links TRBV5-1 to TRBJ1-4; D call uncertain. Trimming took off 0 bases at V and 0 bases at J, with 12 bases between the two ends. The CDR3 loop spans 17 amino acids. Germline CDR1 reads SGHRS; CDR2 reads YFSETQ. The CDR3 loop reads CASSLEGRTATNEKLFF. The CDR3 region has the DNA TGCGCCAGCAGCTTGGAGGGCAGAACTGCAACTAATGAAAAACTGTTTTTT.

This clone was counted only a few times. Other DNA sequences in this specimen translate into the identical CDR3. The J gene is TRBJ2-7, the V gene TRBV6-6; 7 bases match TRBD1. The CDR3 extends over 13 amino acids. The germline CDR1 and CDR2 sequences are MNHNY and SVGAGI (reference sequence). V shed 2 bases and J 4 bases; nucleotides not matched to a gene: 2. CDR3 loop: CASSYDRVYEQYF. The CDR3 region has the DNA TGTGCCAGCAGTTACGACAGGGTATACGAGCAGTACTTC.

The chain uses TRBV5-5 and TRBJ1-2; no definite D call. The CDR3 extends over 14 amino acids. The V gene lost 0 bases and the J gene lost 5 bases, with 11 bases spanning the gap. Germline V CDR1 and CDR2: SGHKS, YYEKEE (reference sequence). CDR3 protein: CASSLGGVEYGYTF. DNA for the CDR3: TGTGCCAGCAGCTTGGGGGGTGTTGAATATGGCTACACCTTC.

The chain employs TRBV19 and TRBJ2-1; D not resolved. CDR3 length equals 13 residues. Germline V gene lookup returns CDR1 LNHDA and CDR2 SQIVND (reference sequence). Trimming removed 5 bases at V and 8 bases at J, with 13 bases between. The CDR3 nucleotides read TGTGCCAGTAGTTTCAACGGACCGGATGAGCAGTTCTTC. It yields the protein CASSFNGPDEQFF.

This clone was seen a single time. The rearrangement joins TRBV28 to TRBJ1-4; tentatively, D is TRBD1 (5 bases). CDR3 size: 13 residues. Germline V CDR1 and CDR2: MDHEN, SYDVKM. V was shortened by 2 bases and J by 8 bases, with 9 bases between the two germline ends. The CDR3 is CASSLEGREKLFF. The CDR3 DNA is TGTGCCAGCAGTTTAGAGGGGAGGGAAAAACTGTTTTTT.

Here the CDR3 DNA reads TGTGCCAGCAGCCAAGATCGGGGGTTAGGGGGTAAGAACACCGGGGAGCTGTTTTTT. Translated: CASSQDRGLGGKNTGELFF. The rearrangement uses TRBV4-2 and TRBJ2-2, with D perhaps assigned TRBD1 or TRBD2 (6 bases each). The CDR3 runs 19 residues. Looked up from germline, CDR1 is LGHNA and CDR2 is YNFKEQ. V was pared by 0 bases and J by 1 base, with 18 bases between.

The gene calls are TRBV20-1 and TRBJ2-2; D call uncertain. V lost 1 base and J lost 5, with 2 bases in between. CDR1 DFQATT and CDR2 SNEGSKA come from the germline V gene (reference sequence). CDR3 size: 11 residues. The CDR3 is CSARATGELFF. DNA of the CDR3: TGCAGTGCTAGAGCAACCGGGGAGCTGTTTTTT.

The chain employs TRBV30 and TRBJ1-5; 8 bases agree with TRBD1. The CDR3 extends over 13 amino acids. From germline, CDR1 is GTSNPN and CDR2 SVGIG (reference sequence). The ends lost 2 bases at V and 5 bases at J; junction bases unmatched: 2. This CDR3 is CAWSMTGDQPQHF. Here the CDR3 DNA reads TGTGCCTGGAGTATGACAGGGGATCAGCCCCAGCATTTT.

The rearrangement uses TRBV18 and TRBJ2-1; D is unclear. This CDR3 has 15 residues. The V gene's germline CDR1 is KGHSH and CDR2 LQKENI. Trimming removed 6 bases at V and 4 bases at J, with 16 bases between. The CDR3 loop reads CASSFESAEYNEQFF. The CDR3 region has the DNA TGTGCCAGCTCTTTTGAGTCGGCGGAATACAATGAGCAGTTCTTC. Full variable domain (remainder filled in from reference TRBV18 and TRBJ2-1): NAGVMQNPRHLVRRRGQEARLRCSPMKGHSHVYWYRQLPEEGLKFMVYLQKENIIDESGMPKERFSAEFPKEGPSILRIQQVVRGDSAAYFCASSFESAEYNEQFFGPGTRLTVL.

This clone was seen more than once but under ten times. The J gene is TRBJ2-6, the V gene TRBV9, with D possibly matching TRBD2 (6 bases). The CDR3 has 14 residues. The germline V and J ends were trimmed by 0 bases and 6 bases, with 7 bases remaining between them. Per germline, CDR1 SGDLS and CDR2 YYNGEE. DNA for the CDR3: TGTGCCAGCAGCGTAGAGGGACTGGCCAACGTCCTGACTTTC. This sequence encodes CASSVEGLANVLTF.

The J gene is TRBJ1-4, the V gene TRBV18, with a tentative D call TRBD1 (5 bases). The length of the CDR3 is 15 residues. Germline V gives CDR1 KGHSH, CDR2 LQKENI. The germline V and J ends were trimmed by 3 bases and 3 bases, with 11 bases remaining between them. This CDR3 reads CASSPTTEANEKLFF. The CDR3 region has the DNA TGTGCCAGCTCACCCACGACAGAAGCTAATGAAAAACTGTTTTTT.

In this sample, this clone turned up once. This chain connects TRBV4-1 to TRBJ2-3; D is unresolved. CDR1 MGHRA and CDR2 YSYEKL come from the germline V gene. This CDR3 is 12 amino acids long. V lost 4 bases to trimming and J lost 4 bases, with 6 bases between them. The CDR3 loop reads CASSLSSDTQYF. The CDR3 coding sequence is TGCGCCAGCAGCCTTTCCTCAGATACGCAGTATTTT.

The rearrangement uses TRBV5-1 and TRBJ2-4; D not certain. The CDR3 has 14 residues. CDR1 SGHRS and CDR2 YFSETQ come from the germline V gene. Trimming took off 5 bases at V and 0 bases at J, with 9 bases between the two ends. Here the CDR3 reads CASSYDLAKNIQYF. The CDR3 DNA reads TGCGCCAGCAGTTATGACCTAGCCAAAAACATTCAGTACTTC.

The V call is TRBV7-3, the J call TRBJ1-1; tentative D call: TRBD1 (5 bases). The CDR3 consists of 16 residues. V gave up 7 bases and J gave up 2 bases, with 20 bases separating them. Per germline, CDR1 SGHTA and CDR2 FQGTGA. DNA of the CDR3: TGTGCCAGCACCACTTCGCGTCGACAGCTCAACACTGAAGCTTTCTTT. It codes for CASTTSRRQLNTEAFF.

The V gene is TRBV5-8, the J gene TRBJ2-6; D remains ambiguous. Looked up from germline, CDR1 is SGHTS and CDR2 is YDEGEE. This CDR3 is 15 amino acids long. V was shortened by 0 bases and J by 1 base, with 5 bases between the two germline ends. CDR3 amino acids: CASSLEASGANVLTF. CDR3 DNA sequence: TGTGCCAGCAGCTTGGAGGCGTCTGGGGCCAACGTCCTGACTTTC.

The chain uses TRBV9 and TRBJ1-1, with a possible D match to TRBD1 (5 bases). Germline loops: CDR1 SGDLS, CDR2 YYNGEE. V lost 5 bases and J lost 0, with 8 bases in between. The CDR3 spans 13 residues. The CDR3 sequence: CASSRGVNTEAFF. The CDR3 nucleotides read TGTGCCAGCAGTCGAGGGGTGAACACTGAAGCTTTCTTT.

The chain employs TRBV2 and TRBJ1-5; D unclear. CDR1 is SNHLY, CDR2 FYNNEI, per germline. Trimming left V 6 bases short and J 4 bases short, with 13 bases between. The CDR3 spans 14 residues. This CDR3 reads CASSGRHPNQPQHF. DNA of the CDR3: TGTGCCAGCAGCGGGAGGCATCCTAATCAGCCCCAGCATTTT.

This chain uses TRBV11-2 with TRBJ2-7, with 11 nucleotides matching TRBD2. The CDR3 extends over 19 amino acids. V lost 1 base and J lost 5; bases outside the gene matches: 16. CDR1 and CDR2 from the germline V gene are SGHAT and FQNNGV. DNA for the CDR3: TGTGCCAGCAGCTTAGTCCCTAGCGGGAGGCCTAGGGGTTACGACGAGCAGTACTTC. Residues: CASSLVPSGRPRGYDEQYF.

The CDR3: CASSVARTGGTEAFF. The CDR3 DNA reads TGTGCCAGCAGCGTAGCACGGACAGGGGGAACTGAAGCTTTCTTT. The chain recombines TRBV9 with TRBJ1-1, with 10 bases lining up with TRBD1. CDR3 size: 15 residues. CDR1 is SGDLS, CDR2 YYNGEE, per germline. Trimming took 0 bases from V and 5 from J; bases not matched to a gene: 4.

V and J are TRBV5-6 and TRBJ2-1; TRBD1 matches at 9 bases. With 4 bases clipped from V and 1 base from J, the junction kept 6 bases outside the gene matches. The CDR3 is 16 amino acids. Germline V gene sequence: CDR1 SGHDT, CDR2 YYEEEE. CDR3: CASSKDRGSSYNEQFF. Here the CDR3 DNA reads TGTGCCAGCAGCAAAGACAGGGGGTCATCCTACAATGAGCAGTTCTTC. The whole variable domain, remainder taken from reference TRBV5-6 and TRBJ2-1, is DAGVTQSPTHLIKTRGQQVTLRCSPKSGHDTVSWYQQALGQGPQFIFQYYEEEERQRGNFPDRFSGHQFPNYSSELNVNALLLGDSALYLCASSKDRGSSYNEQFFGPGTRLTVL.

This chain joins TRBV30 and TRBJ2-3; D is unclear. The CDR3 is 14 amino acids. Germline V CDR1 and CDR2: GTSNPN, SVGIG (reference sequence). Trimming took off 3 bases at V and 2 bases at J, with 12 bases between the two ends. The CDR3 nucleotides read TGTGCCTGGAGGGGGTTGCGGAACACAGATACGCAGTATTTT. Its translation is CAWRGLRNTDTQYF. The complete variable domain, with remaining parts taken from reference TRBV30 and TRBJ2-3, reads SQTIHQWPATLVQPVGSPLSLECTVEGTSNPNLYWYRQAAGRGLQLLFYSVGIGQISSEVPQNLSASRPQDRQFILSSKKLLLSDSGFYLCAWRGLRNTDTQYFGPGTRLTVL.

The chain links TRBV15 to TRBJ2-3; 10 positions match TRBD2. The length of the CDR3 is 19 residues. CDR1 LNHNV and CDR2 YYDKDF come from the germline V gene (reference sequence). Unmatched junction bases numbered 11, after V lost 0 bases and J lost 2 bases. CDR3 loop: CATSRDLAGGSPSTDTQYF. The CDR3 region has the DNA TGTGCCACCAGCAGAGATTTAGCGGGAGGATCTCCCTCCACAGATACGCAGTATTTT.

This clone has only one observation. The chain links TRBV4-2 to TRBJ1-1, with no clear D. Germline V gene sequence: CDR1 LGHNA, CDR2 YNFKEQ. The CDR3 has 13 amino acids. Trimming shortened V by 3 bases and J by 1 base, and 6 bases separated the two germline ends. The CDR3 region is CASSQGTNTEAFF. The CDR3 DNA is TGTGCCAGCAGCCAGGGCACGAACACTGAAGCTTTCTTT.

This clone has a single count. CDR3 protein: CAWSPGASGGTQYF. The CDR3 DNA reads TGTGCCTGGAGCCCCGGGGCTAGCGGGGGGACCCAGTACTTC. V and J are TRBV30 and TRBJ2-5; the match to TRBD2 covers 10 bases. The germline V gene has CDR1 GTSNPN and CDR2 SVGIG (reference sequence). J was trimmed by 7 bases and V by 3 bases; bases with no gene match: 8. CDR3 length: 14 amino acids.

V and J are TRBV4-1 and TRBJ1-2; no clear D gene. The CDR3 loop spans 15 amino acids. The germline V and J ends were trimmed by 0 bases and 4 bases, with 12 bases remaining between them. CDR1 and CDR2 from the germline V gene are MGHRA and YSYEKL. The CDR3 spells CASSQDDGSGYGYTF. In nucleotides, the CDR3 is TGCGCCAGCAGCCAAGATGATGGGTCTGGCTATGGCTACACCTTC.

This chain links TRBV18 with TRBJ2-3, with TRBD2 identical over 10 bases. Germline loops: CDR1 KGHSH, CDR2 LQKENI. The length of the CDR3 is 15 residues. Germline trimming cut 6 bases from V and 2 bases from J; bases unmatched to any gene: 5. CDR3 sequence (DNA): TGTGCCAGCTCGATTACTAGCGGGGTCACAGATACGCAGTATTTT. Its protein product is CASSITSGVTDTQYF.

The DNA of the CDR3 is TGCGCCAGCAGCCAAGAGACGGGAAACTACGAGCAGTACTTC. Translation: CASSQETGNYEQYF. The V call is TRBV4-1, the J call TRBJ2-7, with D possibly TRBD2 on 5 matching bases. There are 14 residues in the CDR3. Trimming cost V 0 bases and J 3 bases, with 9 bases left between them. Germline CDR1 and CDR2: MGHRA and YSYEKL.

The chain combines TRBV29-1 with TRBJ2-3; D is unresolved. CDR1 is SQVTM and CDR2 is ANQGSEA in the germline V gene. Deletions cut 7 bases from V and 0 bases from J, with 8 bases between. This CDR3 has 12 amino acids. The CDR3 loop reads CSGSHSTDTQYF. The CDR3 DNA is TGCAGCGGTTCGCATAGCACAGATACGCAGTATTTT.

V gene TRBV5-6 combines with J gene TRBJ2-1; 13 nucleotides match TRBD2. Germline trimming cut 4 bases from V and 6 bases from J; bases unmatched to any gene: 4. CDR3 length: 15 residues. Per germline, CDR1 SGHDT and CDR2 YYEEEE. CDR3 nucleotides: TGTGCCAGCAGCCCACGGACTAGCGGGAGCAATGAGCAGTTCTTC. It yields the protein CASSPRTSGSNEQFF. Full variable domain (outside the CDR3, taken from reference TRBV5-6 and TRBJ2-1): DAGVTQSPTHLIKTRGQQVTLRCSPKSGHDTVSWYQQALGQGPQFIFQYYEEEERQRGNFPDRFSGHQFPNYSSELNVNALLLGDSALYLCASSPRTSGSNEQFFGPGTRLTVL.

This chain connects TRBV5-1 to TRBJ2-7, with D possibly being TRBD1 (6 bases). Germline assignment: CDR1 SGHRS and CDR2 YFSETQ. This CDR3 region has 15 residues. V dropped 4 bases and J dropped 2 bases, with 16 bases sitting between them. In nucleotides, the CDR3 is TGCGCCAGCAGCCCGAACCCGACAGGACCCTACGAGCAGTACTTC. This codes for CASSPNPTGPYEQYF.

The chain carries TRBV6-5 and TRBJ1-4; D not certain. Germline CDR1 reads MNHEY; CDR2 reads SVGAGI. The CDR3 is made up of 15 amino acids. Deletions cut 4 bases from V and 8 bases from J, with 17 bases between. This CDR3 reads CASSSVDSMGEKLFF. The CDR3 DNA follows: TGTGCCAGCAGTTCCGTGGACTCTATGGGAGAAAAACTGTTTTTT.